A selection of T cell receptor beta chains follows, all from one sample in a study of blood T cell repertoires in COVID-19. Sequenced by immunoSEQ multiplex PCR; TCRdb stores in-frame clones only, minus some. The sample holds approximately 280,000 clones, around 86% seen once. Sequencing was done on a sample of peripheral blood. The receptors were sampled from a woman aged 25 to 39 who had recovered from COVID-19. The CDR3 runs from the conserved cysteine through the conserved F or W. A D gene is named only where the DNA matches it firmly. A clone size is listed for some rows: how often the clone was seen (once, few, many), or a class if it is expanded.

V gene	clone size	D gene	J gene	CDR3 DNA	CDR3 protein
TRBV2	NA	TRBD1	TRBJ2-6	TGTGCCAGCAGCGCCGACAGGGCTGGGGCCAACGTCCTGACTTTC	CASSADRAGANVLTF
TRBV3-1/TRBV3-2	NA	NA	TRBJ1-1	TGTGCCAGCAGCCAATTGGGCTACACTGAAGCTTTCTTT	CASSQLGYTEAFF
TRBV29-1	NA	NA	TRBJ2-5	TGCAGCTCATCCTTAGGCGGGGACGGAACCCAGTACTTC	CSSSLGGDGTQYF
TRBV19	NA	TRBD1	TRBJ1-1	TGTGCCAGTATCTTCCTTCCGGGACAGGGAGACACTGAAGCTTTCTTT	CASIFLPGQGDTEAFF
TRBV5-1	once	TRBD2	TRBJ2-7	TGCGCCAGCAGCTTGAGACTAGCGGGAGTGAGCGAGCAGTACTTC	CASSLRLAGVSEQYF
TRBV2	NA	TRBD1	TRBJ1-5	TGTGCCAGCACCTTAACAGGGGACCGGCAGCCCCAGCATTTT	CASTLTGDRQPQHF
TRBV12-3/TRBV12-4	NA	NA	TRBJ1-1	TGTGCCAGCACTCCGGGGGGTCGGGCTTTCTTT	CASTPGGRAFF
TRBV5-8	NA	TRBD2	TRBJ2-3	TGTGCCAGCAGTCTGGGACTAGCGGGGCGAGACACAGATACGCAGTATTTT	CASSLGLAGRDTDTQYF
TRBV5-1	few	NA	TRBJ1-2	TGCGCCAGCAGCTTGGTGGGGGGGTTGTTTGGCTACACCTTC	CASSLVGGLFGYTF
TRBV9	NA	TRBD2	TRBJ2-1	TGTGCCAGCAGCGACCATGCGGGAGGGATTAACAATGAGCAGTTCTTC	CASSDHAGGINNEQFF
TRBV4-2	NA	NA	TRBJ2-2	TGTGCCAGCAGCCAGGATCAGGGTTTTCCCGGGGAGCTGTTTTTT	CASSQDQGFPGELFF
TRBV19	NA	TRBD1	TRBJ1-2	TGTGCCAGTAGTACGACCAGACAGGGGGCGTCTGGCTACACCTTC	CASSTTRQGASGYTF
TRBV28	NA	NA	TRBJ2-7	TGTGCCAGCAGTTTAGGACTGGTCTCCTACGAGCAGTACTTC	CASSLGLVSYEQYF
TRBV7-3	NA	NA	TRBJ2-2	TGTGCCAGCAGCCTTACTCGGGACACCGGGGAGCTGTTTTTT	CASSLTRDTGELFF
TRBV5-5	NA	TRBD1	TRBJ2-1	TGTGCCAGCAGCTTGGACAGGGGGCTTGGGAATGAGCAGTTCTTC	CASSLDRGLGNEQFF
TRBV29-1	NA	NA	TRBJ1-1	TGCAGCGTTGAAGGTTTGCGGGAAGCTGAAGCTTTCTTT	CSVEGLREAEAFF
TRBV2	NA	NA	TRBJ1-5	TGTGCCAGCAGTGAATATCCAGGGAACGAGCCCCAGCATTTT	CASSEYPGNEPQHF
TRBV6-5	NA	TRBD1	TRBJ2-2	TGTGCCAGCTCCGGGACAGATACCGGGGAGCTGTTTTTT	CASSGTDTGELFF
TRBV5-1	NA	NA	TRBJ1-1	TGCGCCAGCAGTTTAACCGCCAGGGGTACGAACACTGAAGCTTTCTTT	CASSLTARGTNTEAFF
TRBV4-1	NA	NA	TRBJ2-7	TGCGCCAGCAGCCAACAAACAGGGATCCTTCTGGGAGAGCAGTACTTC	CASSQQTGILLGEQYF
TRBV19	NA	TRBD1	TRBJ2-1	TGTGCCGCTAAGGGGGACAGGGGGAAGAGTGAGCAGTTCTTC	CAAKGDRGKSEQFF
TRBV7-2	NA	NA	TRBJ2-7	TGTGCCAGCAGCTTAGACTCCACTCCGCCCCCCGGGTACGAGCAGTACTTC	CASSLDSTPPPGYEQYF
TRBV2	once	NA	TRBJ1-1	TGTGCCAGCATGGGGGCCCCCAACACTGAAGCTTTCTTT	CASMGAPNTEAFF
TRBV29-1	few	TRBD1	TRBJ2-1	TGCAGCGCAATTCTTCAGGGGGCATGGCAGTTCTTC	CSAILQGAWQFF
TRBV5-4	NA	NA	TRBJ1-4	TGTGCCAGTCGGACAGACGCCGGGGGGAAACTGTTTTTT	CASRTDAGGKLFF
TRBV3-1/TRBV3-2	NA	NA	TRBJ2-7	TGTGCCAGCAGCCAGTCAGGGTCCCTTTACGAGCAGTACTTC	CASSQSGSLYEQYF
TRBV25-1	NA	NA	TRBJ2-7	TGTGCCAGCAGCCCTCTGTACGAGCAGTACTTC	CASSPLYEQYF
TRBV4-2	NA	NA	TRBJ1-3	TGTGCCAGCAGCCCCCAGACCGGGGACTCTGGAAACACCATATATTTT	CASSPQTGDSGNTIYF
TRBV5-6	NA	NA	TRBJ1-1	TGTGCCAGCAGCTTCTCCTTCCCGAACACTGAAGCTTTCTTT	CASSFSFPNTEAFF
TRBV6-2/TRBV6-3	NA	NA	TRBJ2-3	TGTGCCAGCAGCCCCTTTACAGATACGCAGTATTTT	CASSPFTDTQYF
TRBV28	few	TRBD1	TRBJ2-2	TGTGCCAGCAGTTCCACGACAGGGGCTCACGGGGAGCTGTTTTTT	CASSSTTGAHGELFF
TRBV29-1	NA	NA	TRBJ2-3	TGCAGCGTCGTACAGGGTTTTAACACAGATACGCAGTATTTT	CSVVQGFNTDTQYF
TRBV5-1	NA	TRBD1	TRBJ2-2	TGCGCCAGCAGCCGGGCGGGCAGGGGGCCCCCCGGCGGGGAGCTGTTTTTT	CASSRAGRGPPGGELFF
TRBV7-3	once	NA	TRBJ1-1	TGTGCCAGCAGCTTAACTCCGGGGACTGAAGCTTTCTTT	CASSLTPGTEAFF
TRBV28	NA	TRBD1	TRBJ1-1	TGTGCCAGCATGAAACAGGGGAGGTCTGAAGCTTTCTTT	CASMKQGRSEAFF
TRBV5-1	NA	TRBD1	TRBJ2-5	TGCGCCAGCAGCTTGGCCGGGACAGGCTCCGCAGGTCCCCAAGAGACCCAGTACTTC	CASSLAGTGSAGPQETQYF
TRBV19	NA	NA	TRBJ1-2	TGTGCCAGTAGTATCTTCTCCGGCTACACCTTC	CASSIFSGYTF
TRBV6-5	NA	NA	TRBJ2-7	TGTGCCAGCGGGGCACACACCTACTCCTACGAGCAGTACTTC	CASGAHTYSYEQYF
TRBV30	NA	NA	TRBJ1-2	TGTGCCTGGAGGGTATTGCACGGTGGCTACACCTTC	CAWRVLHGGYTF
TRBV6-8	NA	TRBD2	TRBJ2-3	TGTGCCAGCAGTTACCGAATGGTTATGTGGGACTACCTTTCCACAGATACGCAGTATTTT	CASSYRMVMWDYLSTDTQYF
TRBV3-1/TRBV3-2	NA	TRBD1	TRBJ1-6	TGTGCCAGCAGCCCAGGACAGGGTAATTCACCCCTCCACTTT	CASSPGQGNSPLHF
TRBV6-5	NA	NA	TRBJ1-1	TGTGCCAGCAGCACGCGGGAAACTGAAGCTTTCTTT	CASSTRETEAFF
TRBV5-1	NA	NA	TRBJ2-5	TGCGCCAGCCGAATTGGGCCCAACCAAGAGACCCAGTACTTC	CASRIGPNQETQYF
TRBV13	NA	TRBD1	TRBJ2-5	TGTGCCAGCAGCTTATGGACAGGGGGCGAGACCCAGTACTTC	CASSLWTGGETQYF
TRBV19	NA	NA	TRBJ1-3	TGTGCCAGTAGTACGGCCGACATTCGCCTCTCTGGAAACACCATATATTTT	CASSTADIRLSGNTIYF